This T cell receptor (beta chain) derives from a study of CD8 T cells in ankylosing spondylitis. Each CDR3 protein gets one entry after TCRdb re-called the 5' RACE reads with MiXCR. The data hold about 250,000 distinct CDR3 sequences, with roughly 25% observed a single time. This clonotype came up many times. The antigen remains unidentified. Study-wide findings and caveats: The study identified a TCR beta motif of under ten highly homologous variants that appeared characteristic of ankylosing spondylitis blood.

This clonotype originated in a male donor with ankylosing spondylitis or in good health (not recorded which). Source material: blood, either unsorted or a sorted T cell fraction (not recorded which).

CDR3 in amino acids: CSALEAGGYDEQFF. CDR3 coding DNA: TGCAGTGCCTTGGAAGCGGGGGGGTATGATGAGCAGTTCTTC. The chain links TRBV20-1 to TRBJ2-1, with 10 bases lining up with TRBD2. The ends lost 6 bases at V and 8 bases at J; junction bases unmatched: 10. Germline values: CDR1 DFQATT, CDR2 SNEGSKA (reference sequence). The length of the CDR3 is 14 residues.